These 32 T cell receptor beta chains were sequenced from one sample in a study of regulatory T cells in long-lasting Graves disease. To make TCR beta libraries, researchers used iRepertoire HTBI primers and Arm-PCR of CDR3 regions. Using its own MiXCR run on the multiplex PCR reads, TCRdb lists one record per CDR3 protein. In the table there are 530,000 or so distinct CDR3 sequences, about 16% of which are singletons. Described time point: newly diagnosed GD, antithyroid drugs for less than 3 months. The authors made the TCR library using RNA they extracted from PBMCs. This sample also belongs to another study, concerning T cells in Graves' hyperthyroidism and ophthalmopathy.

Source: peripheral blood mononuclear cells (PBMCs), taken at new diagnosis, from a patient treated with antithyroid drugs. These receptors all come from a man aged 18 to 29 with Graves disease.

This chain joins TRBV19 and TRBJ1-5; D is unclear. This CDR3 has 15 amino acids. The germline V gene encodes CDR1 LNHDA and CDR2 SQIVND (reference sequence). The ends were cut back, 5 bases at V and 1 base at J, with 12 bases in the middle. This chain's CDR3 is CASSVRARSNQPQHF. CDR3 bases: TGTGCCAGTAGTGTGAGAGCGCGCAGCAATCAGCCCCAGCATTTT.

The chain carries TRBV30 and TRBJ2-1; 8 bases agree with TRBD2. With 4 bases clipped from V and 15 bases from J, the junction kept 8 bases outside the gene matches. This CDR3 spans 11 amino acids. From germline, CDR1 is GTSNPN and CDR2 SVGIG (reference sequence). The CDR3 region is CAWNRGGSGFF. CDR3 nucleotides: TGTGCCTGGAATCGGGGGGGGTCTGGGTTCTTC.

This rearrangement joins TRBV19 to TRBJ1-5; 7 bases line up with TRBD1. Looked up from germline, CDR1 is LNHDA and CDR2 is SQIVND (reference sequence). The length of the CDR3 is 14 residues. V dropped 5 bases and J dropped 4; count of bases not matched to a gene: 5. The CDR3 protein is CASSFGTANQPQHF. DNA of the CDR3: TGTGCCAGTAGTTTCGGGACAGCTAATCAGCCCCAGCATTTT. Supplemented by reference TRBV19 and TRBJ1-5, the full variable domain reads DGGITQSPKYLFRKEGQNVTLSCEQNLNHDAMYWYRQDPGQGLRLIYYSQIVNDFQKGDIAEGYSVSREKKESFPLTVTSAQKNPTAFYLCASSFGTANQPQHFGDGTRLSIL.

The chain uses TRBV19 and TRBJ1-1, with D tentatively TRBD1 (5 bases). CDR1 and CDR2 from the germline V gene are LNHDA and SQIVND (reference sequence). This CDR3 has 14 residues. V was pared by 6 bases and J by 1 base, with 12 bases between. The CDR3 sequence: CASRWGRTNTEAFF. The CDR3 nucleotides are TGTGCCAGTAGATGGGGCAGGACGAACACTGAAGCTTTCTTT.

The sample holds many counts of this clonotype. The chain recombines TRBV7-8 with TRBJ2-7; TRBD1 aligns across 10 bases. The CDR3 has 15 amino acids. Trimming removed 5 bases from V and 0 bases from J; junction bases left unmatched: 4. The germline V gene encodes CDR1 SGHVS and CDR2 FQNEAQ. CDR3 sequence reads: CASSPGQGVSYEQYF. CDR3 coding DNA: TGTGCCAGCAGCCCAGGACAGGGGGTCTCCTACGAGCAGTACTTC.

This clonotype was seen more than once but under ten times. CDR3 in DNA: TGTGCCAGCAGCCAAGGGTGGGGTACCGGGGAGCTGTTTTTT. It codes for CASSQGWGTGELFF. The chain carries TRBV3-1 and TRBJ2-2; D is uncertain. In germline, CDR1 is LGHDT, CDR2 YNNKEL (reference sequence). The CDR3 has 14 residues. V was shortened by 1 base and J by 5 bases, with 8 bases between the two germline ends.

The chain joins TRBV15 to TRBJ2-2, with 9 bases that match TRBD2. Losses at the gene ends were 2 bases for V and 4 bases for J; bases not matched to a gene: 2. Germline V gene sequence: CDR1 LNHNV, CDR2 YYDKDF (reference sequence). This CDR3 is 15 amino acids long. Here the CDR3 reads CATSRSGGITGELFF. As DNA, the CDR3 is TGTGCCACCAGCAGAAGCGGGGGGATCACCGGGGAGCTGTTTTTT.

V gene TRBV6-1 combines with J gene TRBJ1-1, with D perhaps TRBD1 (6 bases). The CDR3 has 12 amino acids. CDR1 and CDR2 from the germline V gene are MNHNS and SASEGT. Trimming took 11 bases from V and 2 from J, leaving 12 bases between them. The CDR3 sequence: CAARGSNTEAFF. The CDR3 region has the DNA TGTGCCGCGAGGGGGTCTAACACTGAAGCTTTCTTT.

This clonotype turned up a few times. J is TRBJ1-1 and V is TRBV9, with D possibly being TRBD1 (6 bases). Trimming pared 1 base from V and 4 bases from J, leaving 8 bases between. The CDR3 is made up of 13 amino acids. CDR1 and CDR2 from the germline V gene are SGDLS and YYNGEE. CDR3 in DNA: TGTGCCAGCAGCGTAACAGGGCGCACTGAAGCTTTCTTT. It translates to CASSVTGRTEAFF. The full variable domain, with the rest looked up from reference TRBV9 and TRBJ1-1, is DSGVTQTPKHLITATGQRVTLRCSPRSGDLSVYWYQQSLDQGLQFLIQYYNGEERAKGNILERFSAQQFPDLHSELNLSSLELGDSALYFCASSVTGRTEAFFGQGTRLTVV.

This clonotype was detected a few times. The rearrangement joins TRBV30 to TRBJ2-1, with TRBD1 matching 7 bases. The CDR3 has 16 amino acids. V was clipped by 3 bases and J by 0 bases; unmatched bases: 8. CDR1 and CDR2 from the germline V gene are GTSNPN and SVGIG (reference sequence). CDR3 sequence: CAWSLGDRSSYNEQFF. The CDR3 nucleotides read TGTGCCTGGAGCCTGGGGGACAGAAGCTCCTACAATGAGCAGTTCTTC.

This chain uses TRBV20-1 with TRBJ2-5; 8 bases are a match to TRBD1. V lost 1 base to trimming and J lost 5 bases; unmatched junction nucleotides: 6. Germline values: CDR1 DFQATT, CDR2 SNEGSKA (reference sequence). The CDR3 runs to 14 residues. The CDR3: CSARGTGNWETQYF. In DNA, the CDR3 is TGCAGTGCTAGAGGGACAGGGAATTGGGAGACCCAGTACTTC.

This clonotype has only a few counts. CDR3 bases: TGTGCCAGCAATCCCGTGCAGGGCACGAACACCGGGGAGCTGTTTTTT. It is translated as CASNPVQGTNTGELFF. The chain is built from TRBV7-9 and TRBJ2-2; tentative D call: TRBD1 (5 bases). CDR3 length equals 16 residues. CDR1 and CDR2 from the germline V gene are SEHNR and FQNEAQ (reference sequence). Trimming pared 7 bases from V and 0 bases from J, leaving 15 bases between.

The CDR3, as DNA: TGTGCCAGCAGCCTGTGGGACCCGGTCAAGAACACTGAAGCTTTCTTT. Translation gives CASSLWDPVKNTEAFF. The genes are TRBV5-6 and TRBJ1-1; TRBD1 might be the D (5 bases). The CDR3 runs 16 residues. Germline CDR1 is SGHDT and CDR2 is YYEEEE. Trimming pared 4 bases from V and 1 base from J, leaving 17 bases between. Variable domain in full (rest from reference TRBV5-6 and TRBJ1-1): DAGVTQSPTHLIKTRGQQVTLRCSPKSGHDTVSWYQQALGQGPQFIFQYYEEEERQRGNFPDRFSGHQFPNYSSELNVNALLLGDSALYLCASSLWDPVKNTEAFFGQGTRLTVV.

CDR3 sequence: CASWARNTGELFF. CDR3 nucleotides: TGCGCCAGCTGGGCGAGGAACACCGGGGAGCTGTTTTTT. This chain links TRBV5-1 with TRBJ2-2; D is unclear. Germline lookup yields CDR1 SGHRS and CDR2 YFSETQ. Trimming left V 7 bases short and J 1 base short, with 8 bases between. This CDR3 is 13 amino acids long.

This clonotype was counted once. The V gene is TRBV30, the J gene TRBJ2-2; 11 nucleotides line up with TRBD2. The length of the CDR3 is 15 residues. CDR1 and CDR2 (germline): GTSNPN, SVGIG (reference sequence). Trimming took 3 bases from V and 5 from J; bases not matched to a gene: 5. CDR3 sequence: CAWRRLAGKTGELFF. The CDR3, as DNA: TGTGCCTGGAGAAGACTAGCGGGAAAGACCGGGGAGCTGTTTTTT.

The J gene is TRBJ1-6, the V gene TRBV6-5; D might be TRBD1 (5 bases). Between the trimmed V and J ends, which lost 0 bases and 7 bases, there was a span of 16 bases. The CDR3 loop spans 17 amino acids. CDR1 MNHEY and CDR2 SVGAGI come from the germline V gene. CDR3 residues: CASSYSAGMIQNSPLHF. The CDR3 coding sequence is TGTGCCAGCAGTTACTCAGCAGGGATGATCCAGAATTCACCCCTCCACTTT.

This clonotype was detected a few times. CDR3 amino acids: CATSSGQGFGQYF. The CDR3 coding sequence is TGTGCCACCAGCAGCGGACAGGGCTTCGGGCAGTACTTC. The V and J genes are TRBV15 and TRBJ2-7; TRBD1 aligns across 8 bases. Germline V lookup: CDR1 LNHNV, CDR2 YYDKDF (reference sequence). The V segment lost 3 bases and the J segment 9 bases; nucleotides outside the gene matches: 7. The CDR3 length is 13 residues.

This clonotype has a handful of counts. This chain connects TRBV5-6 to TRBJ1-4, with D possibly being TRBD1 (5 bases). Between the trimmed V and J ends, which lost 5 bases and 0 bases, there was a span of 17 bases. This CDR3 comprises 17 residues. Germline CDR1 SGHDT, CDR2 YYEEEE. CDR3 in DNA: TGTGCCAGCAGGGGCCGGGACCTCTACGCAACTAATGAAAAACTGTTTTTT. Translated, it gives CASRGRDLYATNEKLFF.

This clonotype has a count of ten or more. V and J are TRBV6-2 or TRBV6-3 and TRBJ2-7; TRBD2 agrees at 7 bases. The CDR3 length is 13 residues. CDR1 and CDR2 (germline): MNHEY, SVGEGT. V gave up 1 base and J gave up 5 bases; unmatched junction bases: 2. The CDR3 sequence: CASSYFGGDEQYF. CDR3 DNA sequence: TGTGCCAGCAGTTACTTTGGGGGGGACGAGCAGTACTTC.

The CDR3 reads CAWALGLAGDTQYF. The DNA of the CDR3 is TGTGCCTGGGCCCTGGGACTAGCGGGAGATACGCAGTATTTT. The gene calls are TRBV30 and TRBJ2-3; TRBD2 agrees at 12 bases. The J segment lost 5 bases and the V segment lost 5 bases, leaving 5 bases of the junction unmatched. The CDR3 is 14 amino acids. Germline-derived CDR1 and CDR2 are GTSNPN and SVGIG (reference sequence).

In this sample, this clonotype turned up many times. The chain combines TRBV11-1 with TRBJ2-7; 11 bases align to TRBD2. With 4 bases clipped from V and 6 bases from J, the junction kept 5 bases outside the gene matches. CDR3 length: 14 amino acids. CDR1 and CDR2 (germline): SGHAT, FQDESV (reference sequence). The DNA for the CDR3 is TGTGCCAGCAGCTCCGGACTAGCGGGTAGCGAGCAGTACTTC. Residues: CASSSGLAGSEQYF.

Ten or more counts support this clonotype. The V and J genes are TRBV12-3 or TRBV12-4 and TRBJ2-3, with D perhaps matching TRBD2 (6 bases). The V end lost 5 bases, the J end lost 2 bases, and 11 bases lay between the germline ends. CDR3 length: 14 amino acids. CDR3 nucleotide sequence: TGTGCCAGCAGTCCCGGGACTCCCACAGATACGCAGTATTTT. Encoded protein: CASSPGTPTDTQYF.

This clonotype was seen many times. The chain links TRBV2 to TRBJ1-1, with a tentative D call TRBD1 (6 bases). This CDR3 is 15 amino acids long. Per the germline V gene, CDR1 is SNHLY and CDR2 is FYNNEI. The V end lost 5 bases, the J end lost 3 bases, and 16 bases lay between the germline ends. The CDR3 region has the DNA TGTGCCAGCAGTCGTTTTGCGACAGGCGACACTGAAGCTTTCTTT. Residues: CASSRFATGDTEAFF.

J is TRBJ2-3 and V is TRBV28; 11 bases are a match to TRBD2. This CDR3 comprises 17 residues. Germline trimming cut 3 bases from V and 3 bases from J; bases unmatched to any gene: 8. The germline V gene has CDR1 MDHEN and CDR2 SYDVKM. Written as DNA, the CDR3 is TGTGCCAGCAGTTTGTTTCTAGCGGGAGGCCAGACAGATACGCAGTATTTT. Translating gives CASSLFLAGGQTDTQYF.

In its sample, this clonotype was seen a few times. This chain links TRBV15 with TRBJ2-5, with TRBD2 matching over 9 bases. Trimming removed 0 bases from V and 4 bases from J; junction bases left unmatched: 12. Per germline, CDR1 LNHNV and CDR2 YYDKDF (reference sequence). The CDR3 totals 18 residues. The CDR3 sequence is CATSRDSRPREGRETQYF. For the CDR3, the DNA is TGTGCCACCAGCAGAGACTCCCGGCCGCGGGAGGGCAGAGAGACCCAGTACTTC. Full variable domain (remainder filled in from reference TRBV15 and TRBJ2-5): DAMVIQNPRYQVTQFGKPVTLSCSQTLNHNVMYWYQQKSSQAPKLLFHYYDKDFNNEADTPDNFQSRRPNTSFCFLDIRSPGLGDTAMYLCATSRDSRPREGRETQYFGPGTRLLVL.

This clonotype was picked up many times. This sequence joins TRBV12-3 or TRBV12-4 and TRBJ2-1; 7 bases are shared with TRBD2. This CDR3 has 16 residues. J gave up 4 bases and V 2 bases, and 8 bases lay outside the gene matches. The chain's CDR3 is CASSLIASGGYNEQFF. The CDR3 DNA sequence: TGTGCCAGCAGTTTAATCGCTAGCGGAGGTTACAATGAGCAGTTCTTC.

This clonotype was picked up many times. The chain uses TRBV20-1 and TRBJ2-7; D unresolved. The CDR3 contains 12 residues. Trimming pared 5 bases from V and 0 bases from J, leaving 8 bases between. CDR1 and CDR2 from the germline V gene are DFQATT and SNEGSKA (reference sequence). In DNA form, the CDR3 reads TGCAGTGCTGAGGTTAGCTCCTACGAGCAGTACTTC. It encodes CSAEVSSYEQYF.

This clonotype was observed many times. The chain joins TRBV10-3 to TRBJ1-5, with D tentatively TRBD1 (6 bases). The V end lost 11 bases, the J end lost 3 bases, and 14 bases lay between the germline ends. Germline loops: CDR1 ENHRY, CDR2 SYGVKD. The CDR3 is made up of 13 amino acids. The CDR3 spells CAVGQHTNQPQHF. The DNA of the CDR3 is TGTGCCGTAGGACAGCACACCAATCAGCCCCAGCATTTT.

On this clonotype itself: A much larger clone lies one base from this, so it may be a read error. This rearrangement joins TRBV7-8 to TRBJ1-1; TRBD1 matches at 7 bases. Germline V gives CDR1 SGHVS, CDR2 FQNEAQ. The CDR3 length is 17 residues. CDR3 residues: CASSLGDRNYLGTEASF. In nucleotides, the CDR3 is TGTGCCAGCAGCTTAGGGGACAGAAATTACCTCGGGACTGAAGCTTCCTTT.

A few counts support this clonotype. J is TRBJ1-2 and V is TRBV4-1; 7 bases align to TRBD1. The germline V gene encodes CDR1 MGHRA and CDR2 YSYEKL. The CDR3 spans 14 residues. Trimming removed 2 bases from V and 4 bases from J; junction bases left unmatched: 4. The DNA for the CDR3 is TGCGCCAGCAGCCAAAGGGACAGAGCCTATGGCTACACCTTC. It is translated as CASSQRDRAYGYTF.

This clonotype was observed a few times. The V and J genes are TRBV24-1 and TRBJ1-1, with D hard to call. The V end was cut by 4 bases, the J end by 11 bases, with 28 bases between. The CDR3 runs to 17 residues. The germline CDR1 and CDR2 sequences are KGHDR and SFDVKD. In DNA form, the CDR3 reads TGTGCCACCAGTGACACCGACCCGGCGCCGGGCACTAGGTGGGCTTTCTTT. Its protein is CATSDTDPAPGTRWAFF.

As for this clonotype: This may arise from a read error, as a much more abundant clone is one base away. J is TRBJ1-2 and V is TRBV12-3 or TRBV12-4; no clear D gene. V lost 6 bases, J lost 0 bases, and 8 bases lay in between. This CDR3 comprises 13 residues. This CDR3 is CASSAESNYGYTF. The CDR3 DNA reads as TGTGCCAGCAGCGCGGAATCTAACTATGGCTACACCTTC.